This TCR beta chain was captured in a study of blood T cells in healthy people across ages. A second PCR, run for about 7 to 11 cycles, used a sample-barcoded 5' primer plus a J-beta primer mix. Using its own MiXCR run on the 5' RACE reads, TCRdb lists one record per CDR3 protein. Here the sample spans 710,000 or so distinct CDR3 sequences, 32% being singletons. Worth noting for this clonotype: The antigen remains unidentified.

Study observations and caveats: Diversity estimates drawn from one million T cells were deemed underestimates. Older age coincided with a roughly linear decline in TCR beta diversity per million T cells. Among long-lived donors, naive CD4+ cells were more numerous and diversity higher than in aged donors.

This CDR3 is built from 12 residues. CDR1 is SGHDT, CDR2 YYEEEE, per germline. Deletions cut 5 bases from V and 11 bases from J, with 16 bases between. The chain uses TRBV5-6 and TRBJ1-2; D call uncertain. The clonotype originates from a woman at least 80 years old in good health. Specimen: blood. CDR3 nucleotides: TGTGCCAGCAGTTCCGGATCCGTGGTTTACACCTTC. This translates into CASSSGSVVYTF.